Listed here are 11 T cell receptor beta chains from one sample, sequenced in a study of OX40 agonist ivuxolimab in advanced cancers. Assay: immunoSEQ multiplex PCR; the TCRdb copy retains only in-frame clones and omits some. The profile shows 90,000 or so clones, under 95% of them singletons. This specimen was CD4+ or CD8+ T cells sorted from blood, taken in a trial of the OX40 agonist ivuxolimab. These receptors came from an adult with an advanced solid tumor such as melanoma, head and neck, liver or kidney cancer.

The V gene is TRBV7-9, the J gene TRBJ2-7; D is uncertain. V was pared by 1 base and J by 1 base, with 2 bases between. The germline CDR1 and CDR2 sequences are SEHNR and FQNEAQ (reference sequence). The CDR3 sequence is 12 residues long. The CDR3 region is CASSLESYEQYV. The CDR3 DNA follows: TGTGCCAGCAGCTTAGAATCCTACGAGCAGTACGTC.

This clone appeared a single time. This chain joins TRBV7-9 and TRBJ2-7; D not resolved. V was trimmed by 1 base and J by 4 bases, leaving 8 bases between them. The CDR3 spans 13 residues. From germline, CDR1 is SEHNR and CDR2 FQNEAQ (reference sequence). The CDR3 DNA sequence: TGTGCCAGCAGCTTAGGGATAGGTTACGAGCAGTACTTC. It specifies CASSLGIGYEQYF.

The V gene is TRBV9, the J gene TRBJ2-5; 12 bases line up with TRBD2. With 4 bases clipped from V and 2 bases from J, the junction kept 3 bases outside the gene matches. The CDR3 consists of 15 residues. Per germline, CDR1 SGDLS and CDR2 YYNGEE. The CDR3 coding sequence is TGTGCCAGCAGCTTCGGGACTAGCGGGCAAGAGACCCAGTACTTC. This gives the protein CASSFGTSGQETQYF. Based on the CDR3 plus reference TRBV9 and TRBJ2-5, the full variable domain is DSGVTQTPKHLITATGQRVTLRCSPRSGDLSVYWYQQSLDQGLQFLIQYYNGEERAKGNILERFSAQQFPDLHSELNLSSLELGDSALYFCASSFGTSGQETQYFGPGTRLLVL.

This clone showed up just once. The J gene is TRBJ2-7, the V gene TRBV7-9; D not resolved. In germline, CDR1 is SEHNR, CDR2 FQNEAQ (reference sequence). V was trimmed by 5 bases and J by 4 bases, leaving 15 bases between them. The CDR3 totals 14 residues. The CDR3 DNA is TGTGCCAGCAGCCCCACCCTCAATCCTTACGAGCAGTACGTC. It translates to CASSPTLNPYEQYV.

The rearrangement joins TRBV11-3 to TRBJ1-2, with TRBD1 matching 8 bases. The CDR3 contains 15 residues. The junction had 12 bases not matched to a gene; V was cut back by 5 bases and J by 7 bases. Germline values: CDR1 SGHNT, CDR2 YENEEA. CDR3 loop: CASSPKRSGGVGYTF. DNA of the CDR3: TGTGCCAGCAGCCCTAAACGCTCAGGGGGCGTTGGCTACACCTTC.

The V call is TRBV30, the J call TRBJ2-1; 12 bases are a match to TRBD2. CDR1 and CDR2 from the germline V gene are GTSNPN and SVGIG (reference sequence). This CDR3 comprises 16 residues. J was trimmed by 8 bases and V by 0 bases; bases with no gene match: 8. CDR3 in DNA: TGTGCCTGGAGTGTTTCTAGCGGGGGGGCCATAGATGAGCAGTTCTTC. Protein: CAWSVSSGGAIDEQFF.

V and J are TRBV27 and TRBJ2-4; D is ambiguous. CDR1 is MNHEY, CDR2 SMNVEV, per germline (reference sequence). CDR3 length equals 15 residues. V was pared by 0 bases and J by 2 bases, with 8 bases between. This CDR3 is CASSLSWKTKNIQYF. DNA of the CDR3: TGTGCCAGCAGTTTATCGTGGAAGACCAAAAACATTCAGTACTTC.

This sequence joins TRBV30 and TRBJ1-2, with 10 bases that match TRBD1. Germline CDR1 reads GTSNPN; CDR2 reads SVGIG (reference sequence). The CDR3 loop spans 13 amino acids. Losses at the gene ends were 4 bases for V and 8 bases for J; bases not matched to a gene: 7. As DNA, the CDR3 is TGTGCCTGGACTTGGGGGACAGGGGAGGGCTACACCTTC. Protein sequence: CAWTWGTGEGYTF.

The V and J genes are TRBV12-5 and TRBJ1-2; 9 bases map to TRBD1. The CDR3 has 14 amino acids. From germline, CDR1 is LGHNT and CDR2 FRNRAP. The V and J ends lost 4 bases and 8 bases, in that order; junction bases with no gene match: 8. CDR3 bases: TGTGCTAGTGGTTGGGGGGACAGGGTTCAGGGCTACACCTTC. This sequence encodes CASGWGDRVQGYTF.

This clone appeared once. The chain is built from TRBV25-1 and TRBJ1-5, with 9 nucleotides matching TRBD1. The CDR3 extends over 14 amino acids. Trimming took 2 bases from V and 4 from J; bases not matched to a gene: 0. The V gene's germline CDR1 is MGHDK and CDR2 SYGVNS. The DNA of the CDR3 is TGTGCCAGCAGTGAAGGGACAGGGAATCAGCCCCAGCATTTT. This sequence encodes CASSEGTGNQPQHF.

This chain links TRBV25-1 with TRBJ1-4; 7 bases are shared with TRBD1. Looked up from germline, CDR1 is MGHDK and CDR2 is SYGVNS. The CDR3 covers 11 residues. With V trimmed by 8 bases and J by 14 bases, 8 bases remained unmatched. CDR3 protein: CASSSGQPLFF. The CDR3 DNA sequence: TGTGCCAGCTCATCGGGACAGCCGCTGTTTTTT.